The 15 T cell receptor beta chains reported below all come from one sample, sequenced in a study of regulatory T cells in long-lasting Graves disease. Time point described: newly diagnosed GD, antithyroid drugs for less than 3 months. PBMC-extracted RNA yielded the TCR library. Libraries of TCR beta came from iRepertoire HTBI primers plus Arm-PCR of CDR3 regions. TCRdb re-called the multiplex PCR reads with MiXCR, one entry per CDR3 protein. The sample has about 470,000 distinct CDR3 sequences, 15% to 20% seen once. Separately, the same data were catalogued under a study of T cells in Graves' hyperthyroidism and ophthalmopathy.

The sequences come from peripheral blood mononuclear cells (PBMCs), collected at new diagnosis, from a patient treated with antithyroid drugs. These receptors came from a man aged 35-49 years with Graves disease.

This clonotype was observed at least ten times. The V gene is TRBV27, the J gene TRBJ2-4; TRBD2 matches 14 bases. The V segment lost 5 bases and the J segment 6 bases; nucleotides outside the gene matches: 9. CDR1 is MNHEY and CDR2 is SMNVEV in the germline V gene (reference sequence). The CDR3 runs 17 residues. DNA of the CDR3: TGTGCCAGCAGTCATATGGGACTAGCGGGAGAAGTAAACATTCAGTACTTC. It encodes CASSHMGLAGEVNIQYF.

The chain uses TRBV6-2 or TRBV6-3 and TRBJ2-7; D is unresolved. Trimming removed 6 bases at V and 4 bases at J, with 13 bases between. The CDR3 has 13 residues. From germline, CDR1 is MNHEY and CDR2 SVGEGT. The DNA for the CDR3 is TGTGCCAGCAGACCCGACACAACTTACGAGCAGTACTTC. Translation: CASRPDTTYEQYF.

CDR3: CASSLNFGGEQYF. The CDR3 bases are TGTGCCAGCAGCTTAAACTTTGGCGGCGAGCAGTACTTC. The chain combines TRBV7-3 with TRBJ2-7; D not resolved. Germline V gene data show CDR1 as SGHTA and CDR2 as FQGTGA. Trimming left V 1 base short and J 6 bases short, with 10 bases between. This CDR3 contains 13 residues.

This clonotype has ten or more counts. The V and J genes are TRBV20-1 and TRBJ2-1, with 10 bases that match TRBD2. The CDR3 has 15 residues. Germline trimming cut 5 bases from V and 5 bases from J; bases unmatched to any gene: 9. The V gene's germline CDR1 is DFQATT and CDR2 SNEGSKA (reference sequence). The CDR3 DNA reads as TGCAGTGCTGCTACCGGGACTAGCGTAAACAATGAGCAGTTCTTC. Protein product: CSAATGTSVNNEQFF.

This clonotype was detected many times. The chain uses TRBV7-9 and TRBJ2-5, with D unresolved. V lost 1 base and J 5 bases, leaving 8 bases between the germline ends. The V gene's germline CDR1 is SEHNR and CDR2 FQNEAQ (reference sequence). The CDR3 totals 13 residues. The CDR3 here is CASSLVSAETQYF. The CDR3 region has the DNA TGTGCCAGCAGCTTAGTATCCGCTGAGACCCAGTACTTC.

The gene calls are TRBV6-2 or TRBV6-3 and TRBJ2-1; TRBD2 might be the D (6 bases). The CDR3 covers 15 residues. Germline V gives CDR1 MNHEY, CDR2 SVGEGT. V dropped 0 bases and J dropped 5 bases, with 11 bases sitting between them. In DNA, the CDR3 is TGTGCCAGCAGTTACTCCCTCGGGGGTCACAATGAGCAGTTCTTC. This encodes CASSYSLGGHNEQFF.

Ten or more counts support this clonotype. J is TRBJ2-7 and V is TRBV5-1, with TRBD2 matching 13 bases. Looked up from germline, CDR1 is SGHRS and CDR2 is YFSETQ. This CDR3 comprises 16 residues. The V gene end was trimmed by 3 bases and the J gene end by 3 bases; junction bases not matched to a gene: 6. The CDR3 DNA is TGCGCCAGCAGCTCGGGACTAGCGGGACCTCGCTACGAGCAGTACTTC. It translates to CASSSGLAGPRYEQYF.

This clonotype was observed many times. The J gene is TRBJ1-2, the V gene TRBV6-1, with TRBD1 matching 8 bases. Germline CDR1 and CDR2: MNHNS and SASEGT. This CDR3 has 15 amino acids. Trimming at V came to 3 bases and at J to 9 bases, leaving 12 bases not matched to a gene. CDR3 DNA: TGTGCCAGCAGTGAGACAGGGGCCGGATCAGGTCGCTACACCTTC. It specifies CASSETGAGSGRYTF.

There are many counts of this clonotype. The chain couples TRBV20-1 to TRBJ2-7, with 10 nucleotides matching TRBD2. The CDR3 has 15 residues. Per the germline V gene, CDR1 is DFQATT and CDR2 is SNEGSKA (reference sequence). Trimming at V came to 2 bases and at J to 6 bases, leaving 10 bases not matched to a gene. The CDR3 nucleotides read TGCAGTGCTAGACGGACTAGCGGCGGAGGGCTCGAGCAGTACTTC. It specifies CSARRTSGGGLEQYF.

V usage is TRBV19 and J usage is TRBJ2-1, with 7 bases fitting TRBD1. V shed 4 bases, J shed 2 bases, and the junction held 11 bases outside the gene matches. Germline V gene sequence: CDR1 LNHDA, CDR2 SQIVND (reference sequence). The length of the CDR3 is 17 residues. The CDR3 DNA is TGTGCCAGTAGTAAGAGACAGGGATTGGGGACCTACAATGAGCAGTTCTTC. Protein product: CASSKRQGLGTYNEQFF. The full variable domain, rest sourced from reference TRBV19 and TRBJ2-1, is DGGITQSPKYLFRKEGQNVTLSCEQNLNHDAMYWYRQDPGQGLRLIYYSQIVNDFQKGDIAEGYSVSREKKESFPLTVTSAQKNPTAFYLCASSKRQGLGTYNEQFFGPGTRLTVL.

The table lists this clonotype with a few counts. CDR3 sequence (DNA): TGTGCCAGCAGCTTGGGGACCGTATTGTCCATAGAGACCCAGTACTTC. As protein: CASSLGTVLSIETQYF. The chain joins TRBV7-9 to TRBJ2-5, with D perhaps TRBD1 or TRBD2 (5 bases each). The CDR3 has 16 residues. Germline values: CDR1 SEHNR, CDR2 FQNEAQ (reference sequence). Trimming left V 3 bases short and J 4 bases short, with 18 bases between. The entire variable domain, with the rest obtained from reference TRBV7-9 and TRBJ2-5, is as follows: DTGVSQNPRHKITKRGQNVTFRCDPISEHNRLYWYRQTLGQGPEFLTYFQNEAQLEKSRLLSDRFSAERPKGSFSTLEIQRTEQGDSAMYLCASSLGTVLSIETQYFGPGTRLLVL.

Ten or more counts support this clonotype. This chain joins TRBV3-1 and TRBJ2-1; D call uncertain. This CDR3 comprises 14 residues. Germline CDR1 and CDR2: LGHDT and YNNKEL (reference sequence). V lost 0 bases and J 8 bases, leaving 11 bases between the germline ends. The CDR3 DNA is TGTGCCAGCAGCCAAGATCCCCGGGTCTATGAGCAGTTCTTC. Translation gives CASSQDPRVYEQFF.

This clonotype showed up just a few times. The chain carries TRBV9 and TRBJ2-7; the match to TRBD2 covers 7 bases. J was trimmed by 4 bases and V by 0 bases; bases with no gene match: 4. There are 14 residues in the CDR3. Per the germline V gene, CDR1 is SGDLS and CDR2 is YYNGEE. The CDR3 nucleotides read TGTGCCAGCAGCGTAGCGGCGGGGGAGTACGAGCAGTACTTC. Translating it yields CASSVAAGEYEQYF.

This clonotype was detected many times. V and J are TRBV28 and TRBJ2-5; D might be TRBD1 (6 bases). Trimming pared 2 bases from V and 3 bases from J, leaving 10 bases between. The germline V gene has CDR1 MDHEN and CDR2 SYDVKM. CDR3 length: 14 residues. The DNA for the CDR3 is TGTGCCAGCAGTTTAGCGGCAGGGGAAGAGACCCAGTACTTC. Amino acids: CASSLAAGEETQYF. Together with reference TRBV28 and TRBJ2-5, the CDR3 gives the full variable domain: DVKVTQSSRYLVKRTGEKVFLECVQDMDHENMFWYRQDPGLGLRLIYFSYDVKMKEKGDIPEGYSVSREKKERFSLILESASTNQTSMYLCASSLAAGEETQYFGPGTRLLVL.

This clonotype appeared many times. This chain connects TRBV9 to TRBJ2-3, with D possibly TRBD1 on 6 matching bases. V was shortened by 7 bases and J by 4 bases, with 10 bases between the two germline ends. The CDR3 has 12 residues. Germline CDR1 SGDLS, CDR2 YYNGEE. As DNA, the CDR3 is TGTGCCAGCGGCAGGGGCCCAGATACGCAGTATTTT. It codes for CASGRGPDTQYF.